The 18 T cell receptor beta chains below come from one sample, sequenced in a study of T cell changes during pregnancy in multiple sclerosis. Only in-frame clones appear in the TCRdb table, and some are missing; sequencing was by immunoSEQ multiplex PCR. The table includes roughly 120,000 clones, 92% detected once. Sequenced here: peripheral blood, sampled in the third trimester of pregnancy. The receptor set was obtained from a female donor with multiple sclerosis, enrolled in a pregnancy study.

Written as DNA, the CDR3 is TGCGCCAGCAGCCGACAGGGGGCGACAGATACGCAGTATTTT. Amino acid sequence: CASSRQGATDTQYF. The gene calls are TRBV5-1 and TRBJ2-3; 10 bases align to TRBD1. After removal of 4 bases from V and 3 bases from J, the junction contained 2 bases not matched to a gene. This CDR3 contains 14 residues. In germline, CDR1 is SGHRS, CDR2 YFSETQ.

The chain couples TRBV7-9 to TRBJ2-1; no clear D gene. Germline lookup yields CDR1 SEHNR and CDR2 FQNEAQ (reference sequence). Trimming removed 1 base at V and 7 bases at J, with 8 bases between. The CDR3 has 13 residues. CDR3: CASSLGGRNEQFF. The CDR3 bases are TGTGCCAGCAGCTTAGGCGGTCGGAATGAGCAGTTCTTC.

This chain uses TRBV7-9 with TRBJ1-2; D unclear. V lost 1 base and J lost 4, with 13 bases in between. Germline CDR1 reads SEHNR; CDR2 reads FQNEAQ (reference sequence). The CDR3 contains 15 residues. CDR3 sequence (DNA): TGTGCCAGCAGCTTAGATGAGGGTCTTTCCTATGGCTACACCTTC. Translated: CASSLDEGLSYGYTF. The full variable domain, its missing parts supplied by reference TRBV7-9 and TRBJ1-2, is DTGVSQNPRHKITKRGQNVTFRCDPISEHNRLYWYRQTLGQGPEFLTYFQNEAQLEKSRLLSDRFSAERPKGSFSTLEIQRTEQGDSAMYLCASSLDEGLSYGYTFGSGTRLTVV.

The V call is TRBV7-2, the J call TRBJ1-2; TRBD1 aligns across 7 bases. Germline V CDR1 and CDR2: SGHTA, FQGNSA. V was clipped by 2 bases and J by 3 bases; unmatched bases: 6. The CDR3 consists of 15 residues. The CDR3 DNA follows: TGTGCCAGCAGCTTAACCCCAGGACAGGACTATGGCTACACCTTC. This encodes CASSLTPGQDYGYTF.

CDR3 protein: CASSFQGANGELFF. DNA of the CDR3: TGCGCCAGCAGCTTCCAGGGGGCCAACGGGGAGCTGTTTTTT. The gene calls are TRBV5-1 and TRBJ2-2, with TRBD1 matching 8 bases. Germline V gives CDR1 SGHRS, CDR2 YFSETQ. Trimming took 2 bases from V and 7 from J; bases not matched to a gene: 4. The CDR3 loop spans 14 amino acids. The variable domain in full, with the rest retrieved from reference TRBV5-1 and TRBJ2-2, is KAGVTQTPRYLIKTRGQQVTLSCSPISGHRSVSWYQQTPGQGLQFLFEYFSETQRNKGNFPGRFSGRQFSNSRSEMNVSTLELGDSALYLCASSFQGANGELFFGEGSRLTVL.

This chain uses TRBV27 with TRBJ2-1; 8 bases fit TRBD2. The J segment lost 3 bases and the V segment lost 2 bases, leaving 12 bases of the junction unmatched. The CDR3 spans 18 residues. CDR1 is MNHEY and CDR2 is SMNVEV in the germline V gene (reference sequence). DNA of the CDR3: TGTGCCAGCAGTTTAAATTTTGAGGGCGGGAGGCTCTACAATGAGCAGTTCTTC. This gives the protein CASSLNFEGGRLYNEQFF.

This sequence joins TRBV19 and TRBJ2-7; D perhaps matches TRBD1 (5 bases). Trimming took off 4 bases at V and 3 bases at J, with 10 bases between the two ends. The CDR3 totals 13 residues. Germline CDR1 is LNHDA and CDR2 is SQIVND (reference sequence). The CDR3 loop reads CASSTLTGYEQYF. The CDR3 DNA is TGTGCCAGTAGTACCCTTACAGGCTACGAGCAGTACTTC.

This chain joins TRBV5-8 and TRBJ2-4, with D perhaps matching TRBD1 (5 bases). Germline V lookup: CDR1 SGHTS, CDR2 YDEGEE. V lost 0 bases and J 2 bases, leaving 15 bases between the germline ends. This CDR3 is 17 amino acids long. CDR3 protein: CASSLARVTKTKNIQYF. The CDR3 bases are TGTGCCAGCAGCTTGGCCAGGGTAACGAAGACCAAAAACATTCAGTACTTC.

In DNA, the CDR3 is TGTGCCAGCAGCTTGGGTAGGACAGTTAGCACAGATACGCAGTATTTT. Its protein is CASSLGRTVSTDTQYF. J is TRBJ2-3 and V is TRBV5-8; a possible D gene is TRBD1 (6 bases). The germline V gene encodes CDR1 SGHTS and CDR2 YDEGEE. V was pared by 0 bases and J by 0 bases, with 11 bases between. CDR3 length: 16 amino acids. Using reference TRBV5-8 and TRBJ2-3 for the parts outside the CDR3, the full variable domain is EAGVTQSPTHLIKTRGQQATLRCSPISGHTSVYWYQQALGLGLQFLLWYDEGEERNRGNFPPRFSGRQFPNYSSELNVNALELEDSALYLCASSLGRTVSTDTQYFGPGTRLTVL.

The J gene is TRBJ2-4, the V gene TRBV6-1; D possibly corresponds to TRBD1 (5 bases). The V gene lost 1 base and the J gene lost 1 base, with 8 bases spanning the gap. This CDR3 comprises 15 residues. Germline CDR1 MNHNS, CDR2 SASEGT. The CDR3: CASSEGGLAKNIQYF. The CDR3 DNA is TGTGCCAGCAGTGAAGGGGGCCTGGCCAAAAACATTCAGTACTTC.

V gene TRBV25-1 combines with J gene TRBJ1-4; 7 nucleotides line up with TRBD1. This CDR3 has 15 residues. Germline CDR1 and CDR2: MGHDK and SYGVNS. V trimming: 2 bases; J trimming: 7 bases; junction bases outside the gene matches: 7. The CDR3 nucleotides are TGTGCCAGCAGTGAAGGAGGACAGGCGGGTGAAAAACTGTTTTTT. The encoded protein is CASSEGGQAGEKLFF. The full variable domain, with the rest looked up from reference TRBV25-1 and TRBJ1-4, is EADIYQTPRYLVIGTGKKITLECSQTMGHDKMYWYQQDPGMELHLIHYSYGVNSTEKGDLSSESTVSRIRTEHFPLTLESARPSHTSQYLCASSEGGQAGEKLFFGSGTQLSVL.

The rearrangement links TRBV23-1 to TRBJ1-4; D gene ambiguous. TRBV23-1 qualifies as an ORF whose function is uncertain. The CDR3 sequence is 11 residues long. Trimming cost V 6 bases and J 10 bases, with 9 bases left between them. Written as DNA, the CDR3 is TGCGCCAGCAGGTACAGACGAAAACTGTTTTTT. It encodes CASRYRRKLFF.

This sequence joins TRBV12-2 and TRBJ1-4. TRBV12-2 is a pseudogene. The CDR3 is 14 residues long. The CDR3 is CASRAMGGGEKLFF. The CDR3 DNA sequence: TGTGCAAGTCGCGCAATGGGGGGGGGTGAAAAACTGTTTTTT.

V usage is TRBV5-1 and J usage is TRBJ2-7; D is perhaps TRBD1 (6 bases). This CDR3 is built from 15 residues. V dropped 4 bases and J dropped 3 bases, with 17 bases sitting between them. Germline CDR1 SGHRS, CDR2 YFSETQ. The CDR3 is CASSVSGTSVYEQYF. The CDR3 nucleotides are TGCGCCAGCAGCGTCTCCGGGACATCAGTCTACGAGCAGTACTTC. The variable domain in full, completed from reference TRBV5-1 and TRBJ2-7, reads KAGVTQTPRYLIKTRGQQVTLSCSPISGHRSVSWYQQTPGQGLQFLFEYFSETQRNKGNFPGRFSGRQFSNSRSEMNVSTLELGDSALYLCASSVSGTSVYEQYFGPGTRLTVT.

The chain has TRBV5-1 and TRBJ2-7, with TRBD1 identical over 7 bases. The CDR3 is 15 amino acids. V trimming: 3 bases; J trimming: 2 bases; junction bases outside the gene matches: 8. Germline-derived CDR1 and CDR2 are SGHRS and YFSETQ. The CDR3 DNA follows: TGCGCCAGCAGCTATACCTGGGACAGAACCTACGAGCAGTACTTC. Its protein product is CASSYTWDRTYEQYF.

The CDR3: CASSFDRTGTGYHGYTF. The CDR3 nucleotides read TGCGCCAGCAGTTTCGATCGGACCGGGACAGGGTACCATGGCTACACCTTC. The V gene is TRBV4-1, the J gene TRBJ1-2, with 9 positions matching TRBD1. V trimming: 6 bases; J trimming: 6 bases; junction bases outside the gene matches: 17. Looked up from germline, CDR1 is MGHRA and CDR2 is YSYEKL. The CDR3 runs to 17 residues.

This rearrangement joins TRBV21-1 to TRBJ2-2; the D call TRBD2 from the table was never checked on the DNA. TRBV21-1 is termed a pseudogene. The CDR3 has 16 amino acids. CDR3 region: CASSKVRLMNTGELFF. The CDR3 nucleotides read TGTGCCAGCAGCAAAGTGCGATTAATGAACACCGGGGAGCTGTTTTTT.

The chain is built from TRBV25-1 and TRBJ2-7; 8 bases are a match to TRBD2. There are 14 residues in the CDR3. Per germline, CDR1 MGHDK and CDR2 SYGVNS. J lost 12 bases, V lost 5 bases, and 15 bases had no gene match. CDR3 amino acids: CASSTGGPLEVGYF. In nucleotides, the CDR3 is TGTGCCAGCAGTACGGGAGGGCCGTTAGAGGTAGGGTACTTC.